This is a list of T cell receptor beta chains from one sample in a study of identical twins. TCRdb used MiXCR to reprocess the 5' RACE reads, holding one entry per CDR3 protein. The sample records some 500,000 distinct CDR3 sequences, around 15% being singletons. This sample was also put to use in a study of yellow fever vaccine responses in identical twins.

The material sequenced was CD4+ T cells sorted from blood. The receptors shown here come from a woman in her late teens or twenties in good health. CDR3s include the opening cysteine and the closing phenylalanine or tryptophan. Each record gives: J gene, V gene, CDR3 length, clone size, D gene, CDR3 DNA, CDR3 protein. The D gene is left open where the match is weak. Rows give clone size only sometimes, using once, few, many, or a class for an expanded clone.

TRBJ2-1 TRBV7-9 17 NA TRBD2 TGTGCCAGCAGCTCCCAAGGACTAGCGGGGGATTACAATGAGCAGTTCTTC CASSSQGLAGDYNEQFF
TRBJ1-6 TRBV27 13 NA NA TGTGCCAGCAGTATGGGAAGCAATTCACCCCTCCACTTT CASSMGSNSPLHF
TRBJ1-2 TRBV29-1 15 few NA TGCAGCGTTGAAGTTATGCCAGGGGTCAGGGATGGCTACACCTTC CSVEVMPGVRDGYTF
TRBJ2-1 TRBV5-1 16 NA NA TGCGCCAGCAGCTTGGCCGGGGTACTAGAATACAATGAGCAGTTCTTC CASSLAGVLEYNEQFF
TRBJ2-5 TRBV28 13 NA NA TGTGCCAGCAGTGGGGGGGGGCGAGAGACCCAGCACTTC CASSGGGRETQHF
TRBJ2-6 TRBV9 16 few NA TGTGCCAGCAGCGTAGGTATAGGGTCTGGGGCCAACGTCCTGACTTTC CASSVGIGSGANVLTF
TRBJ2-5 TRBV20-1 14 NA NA TGCAGTGCCAATCCCCTACAGGGCTCTGATACCCAGTACTTC CSANPLQGSDTQYF
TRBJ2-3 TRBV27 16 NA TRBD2 TGTGCCAGCAGCCGCGGACTAGGTAGTTTGGCAGATACGCAGTATTTT CASSRGLGSLADTQYF
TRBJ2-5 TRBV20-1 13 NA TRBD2 TGCAGTGCTAGCCGGGCGGGAGAAGAGACCCAGTACTTC CSASRAGEETQYF
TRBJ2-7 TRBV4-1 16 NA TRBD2 TGCGCCAGCAGCCAACAGACTAGCGGGAGGATGTACGAGCAGTACTTC CASSQQTSGRMYEQYF
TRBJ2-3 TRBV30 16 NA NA TGTGCCTGGAGTAGGGGTAGCGGCCCCCTTCCAGATACGCAGTATTTT CAWSRGSGPLPDTQYF
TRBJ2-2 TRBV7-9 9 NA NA TGTGCCACCACCGGGGAGCTGTTTTTT CATTGELFF
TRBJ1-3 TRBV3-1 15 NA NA TGTGCCAGCAGCCAAGTTAAGACATCTGGAAACACCATATATTTT CASSQVKTSGNTIYF
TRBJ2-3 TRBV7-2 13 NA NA TGTGCCAGCAGCCAAAACAGGGAGTTTACGCAGTATTTT CASSQNREFTQYF
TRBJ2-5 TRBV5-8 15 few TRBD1 TGTGCCAGCAGCTCCGGGACAGGGCAACAAGAGACCCAGTACTTC CASSSGTGQQETQYF
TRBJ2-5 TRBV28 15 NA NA TGTGCCAGCAGTTCCGCCGACCGGCCGGCGGGGACCCAGTACTTC CASSSADRPAGTQYF
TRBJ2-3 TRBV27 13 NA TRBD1 TGTGCCAGCAGCCAAAACAGGGGGGAAGCGCAGTATTTT CASSQNRGEAQYF
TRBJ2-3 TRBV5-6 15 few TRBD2 TGTGCCAGCAGCTTAGGGCTAGCGGCCGTAGATACGCAGTATTTT CASSLGLAAVDTQYF
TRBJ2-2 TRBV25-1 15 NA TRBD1 TGTGCCAGCAGAACTACAGGGGTGGTAACCGGGGAGCTGTTTTTT CASRTTGVVTGELFF
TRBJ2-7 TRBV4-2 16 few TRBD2 TGTGCCAGCAGCCCAGCCCGTGGGACTAGCAGGTACGAGCAGTACTTC CASSPARGTSRYEQYF
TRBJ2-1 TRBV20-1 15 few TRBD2 TGCAGTGCTAGAGACCAGACTAGCGGCTACAATGAGCAGTTCTTC CSARDQTSGYNEQFF
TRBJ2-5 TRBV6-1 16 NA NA TGTGCCAGCAGTGAGGCGACTCAGGGGATAGGGGAGACCCAGTACTTC CASSEATQGIGETQYF
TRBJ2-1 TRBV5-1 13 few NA TGCGCCAGCAGCGGGCCGGGAAACAATGAGCAGTTCTTC CASSGPGNNEQFF
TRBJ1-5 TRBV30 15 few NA TGTGCCTGGACCGCGCCAGGTAGTAGCAATCAGCCCCAGCATTTT CAWTAPGSSNQPQHF
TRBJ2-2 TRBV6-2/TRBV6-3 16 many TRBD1 TGTGCCAGCAGTGACCCGACAGGGGTGAACACCGGGGAGCTGTTTTTT CASSDPTGVNTGELFF
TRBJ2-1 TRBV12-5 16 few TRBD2 TGTGCTAGTGGTATGGGGTTAGCGGGGGGGCCCAATGAGCAGTTCTTC CASGMGLAGGPNEQFF
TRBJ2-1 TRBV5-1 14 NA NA TGCGCCAGCAGCTATCAGGACATGGGCAATGAGCAGTTCTTC CASSYQDMGNEQFF
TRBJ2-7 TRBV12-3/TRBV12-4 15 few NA TGTGCCAGCAACAACGCGGGGACAAAAAACTACGAGCAGTACTTC CASNNAGTKNYEQYF
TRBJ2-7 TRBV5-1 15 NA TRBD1 TGCGCCAGCCAGTCGGAGCGGACAGGGAGGTACGAGCAGTACTTC CASQSERTGRYEQYF
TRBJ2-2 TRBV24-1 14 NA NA TGTGCCACCAGTTTGGGGGGCACCACCGGGGAGCTGTTTTTT CATSLGGTTGELFF
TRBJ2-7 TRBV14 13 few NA TGTGCCAGCAGCCAAGTTGTTGGGGGCGAGCAGTACTTC CASSQVVGGEQYF
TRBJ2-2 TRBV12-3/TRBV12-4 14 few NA TGTGCCAGCAGGATAGAAGGGGCGGGCGGGGAGCTGTTTTTT CASRIEGAGGELFF
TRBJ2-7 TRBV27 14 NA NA TGTGCCAGCCGGCGAGGAGGGGGCCCCTACGAGCAGTACTTC CASRRGGGPYEQYF
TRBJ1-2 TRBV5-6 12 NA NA TGTGCCAGCAGCGGTACAGGATATGGCTACACCTTC CASSGTGYGYTF
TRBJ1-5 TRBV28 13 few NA TGTGCCAGCAGTCCACCACATGGGCCTAGGCAGCATTTT CASSPPHGPRQHF
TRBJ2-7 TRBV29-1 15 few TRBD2 TGCAGCGTTGTAAAACGGGCTAGCGGTTCCTACGAGCAGTACTTC CSVVKRASGSYEQYF
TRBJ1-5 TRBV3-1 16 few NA TGTGCCAGCAGCCAATATCCGGACGGATCCGGTCGGTCCCAGCATTTT CASSQYPDGSGRSQHF
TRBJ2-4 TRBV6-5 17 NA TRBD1 TGTGCCAGCAGTTACTCGACAGGGGCACAAAGCAAAAACATTCAGTACTTC CASSYSTGAQSKNIQYF
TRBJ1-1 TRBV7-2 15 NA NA TGTGCCAGCAGCCTAAGGACACCTTTGAACACTGAAGCTTTCTTT CASSLRTPLNTEAFF
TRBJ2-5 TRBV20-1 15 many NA TGCAGTGCTAGAGAGAGCCCAGGGACTCAAGAGACCCAGTACTTC CSARESPGTQETQYF
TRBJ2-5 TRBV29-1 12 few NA TGCAGCGTTCAAGTGAACCAAGAGACCCAGTACTTC CSVQVNQETQYF
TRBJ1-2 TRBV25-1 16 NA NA TGTGCCAGCAGTGGATCTCCCCCTCTGACAGTCTATGGCTACACCTTC CASSGSPPLTVYGYTF
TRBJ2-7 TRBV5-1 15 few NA TGCGCCAGCAGCTTGGTTCCCGGCGGGGCCGAGGAGCAGTACTTC CASSLVPGGAEEQYF
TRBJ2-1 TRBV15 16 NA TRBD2 TGTGCCACCAGCAGAGATAGGCTAGCGGCCGACAATGAGCAGTTCTTC CATSRDRLAADNEQFF
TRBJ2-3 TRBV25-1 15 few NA TGTGCCAGCAGTGACCCCTTAGAGAGGTTATATACGCAGTATTTT CASSDPLERLYTQYF
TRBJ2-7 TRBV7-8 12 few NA TGTGCCAGCAGCTTAGATCCTTACGGGCAGTACTTC CASSLDPYGQYF
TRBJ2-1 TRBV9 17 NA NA TGTGCCAGCACCCTGACTCCGGGGGGACAGAAGAACAATGAGCAGTTCTTC CASTLTPGGQKNNEQFF
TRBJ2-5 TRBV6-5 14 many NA TGTGCCAGCAGTTATATCGGGGAGCTGGAGACCCAGTACTTC CASSYIGELETQYF
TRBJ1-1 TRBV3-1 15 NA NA TGTGCCAGCAGCCAAGGGGGCGCAAGGAGCACTGAAGCTTTCTTT CASSQGGARSTEAFF
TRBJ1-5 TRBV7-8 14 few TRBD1 TGTGCCAGCAGCCCAGGGACAGGAGGACTGCCCCAGCATTTT CASSPGTGGLPQHF
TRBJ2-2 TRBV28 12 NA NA TGTGCCAGTATTGGCTACACCGGGGAGCTGTTTTTT CASIGYTGELFF
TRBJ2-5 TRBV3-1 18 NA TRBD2 TGTGCCAGCAGCCAAGGGCTGGCGGGGGGGCGGCCCCAAGAGACCCAGTACTTC CASSQGLAGGRPQETQYF
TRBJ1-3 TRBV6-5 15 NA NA TGTGCCAGCAGTTACTCGTTGGGAGCTGGAAACACCATATATTTT CASSYSLGAGNTIYF
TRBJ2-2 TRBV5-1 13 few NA TGCGCCAGCAGTAAAGGGGACACCGGGGAGCTGTTTTTT CASSKGDTGELFF
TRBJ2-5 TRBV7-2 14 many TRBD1 TGTGCCAGCAGCTCTGGACAGGGCCAAGAGACCCAGTACTTC CASSSGQGQETQYF